This TCR beta chain was captured by sequencing in a study of identical twins. The CDR3 extends over 12 amino acids. Trimming cost V 7 bases and J 0 bases, with 7 bases left between them. Germline CDR1 and CDR2: MDHEN and SYDVKM. Broader study findings: Cross-sectional statistics, not tracking of the same donors, supported the conclusions.

TCRdb independently ran MiXCR on the 5' RACE reads; one entry per CDR3 protein. The sample yields nearly 250,000 distinct CDR3 sequences, roughly 7% seen once. A few counts support this clonotype. Its antigen is not known. The sample was also reused in another study, on yellow fever vaccine responses in identical twins.

The origin of this receptor is a woman under 30 in good health. J is TRBJ2-7 and V is TRBV28; D not certain. The sample taken for sequencing was memory (CD45RO+) T cells sorted from blood. The chain's CDR3 is CASINHSYEQYF. CDR3 DNA sequence: TGTGCCAGCATAAACCACTCCTACGAGCAGTACTTC.